This T cell receptor (beta chain) is from a study of T cells expressing NK-cell markers. On the study more broadly: It was from sorted CD3+CD56+NKG2C+, CD3+CD56+NKG2C- and CD3+CD56-NKG2C+ T cells that TCR beta repertoires came. Among eight sequenced donors, seven carried HCMV seropositivity while one was seronegative. Findings and caveats of the study: The HCMV specificity of the expanded NKG2C+ T cell clones stayed unresolved.

About this clonotype itself: The antigen remains unidentified.

CDR3 size: 12 residues. Per germline, CDR1 ENHRY and CDR2 SYGVKD. In generating TCR beta cDNA, 5'RACE template switching with UMIs was used. TCRdb reanalyzed the 5' RACE reads and collapses them to one entry per CDR3 protein, without DNA. The sample includes roughly 450,000 distinct CDR3 sequences. The rearrangement joins TRBV10-3 to TRBJ2-3. This clonotype was sampled from a woman between 45 and 60 years old in good health. Specimen: blood T cells: a sorted CD56 or NKG2C T cell subset, CD4+ or CD8+ T cells, or bulk PBMC T cells (not recorded which). The CDR3 sequence is CAISVDQDTQYF.